Listed below are T cell receptor beta chains from one sample, sequenced in a study of blood T cells in healthy people across ages. TCRdb reanalysed the 5' RACE reads using MiXCR and keeps one entry per CDR3 protein. In the table there are about 800,000 distinct CDR3 sequences, roughly 46% of which are singletons. The sample consisted of blood. The receptor source for this set is a man older than 75 in good health. CDR3s include the opening cysteine and the closing phenylalanine or tryptophan. D genes are given only for firm matches. Size is stated for part of the rows, as once, few or many counts, or as a class when the clone is expanded.

clone_size	j_call	v_call	cdr3_length	d_call	cdr3_aa	cdr3_nt
.	TRBJ1-3	TRBV5-1	15	.	CASTRDGASGNTIYF	TGCGCCAGCACTCGGGACGGAGCCTCTGGAAACACCATATATTTT
.	TRBJ1-1	TRBV12-3/TRBV12-4	13	TRBD1	CASRPNRDSEAFF	TGTGCCAGCAGGCCGAACCGGGACAGTGAAGCTTTCTTT
.	TRBJ2-1	TRBV3-1	15	TRBD2	CASSRGGTYGNEQFF	TGTGCCAGCAGCCGCGGGGGGACCTATGGCAATGAGCAGTTCTTC
.	TRBJ2-5	TRBV4-3	16	.	CASSQGVRVYQETQYF	TGCGCCAGCAGCCAAGGTGTCAGGGTGTACCAAGAGACCCAGTACTTC
few	TRBJ2-7	TRBV28	15	TRBD2	CASRPLALSSYEQYF	TGTGCCAGCAGACCACTAGCGCTTAGCTCCTACGAGCAGTACTTC
few	TRBJ2-5	TRBV3-1	15	.	CASSGSSGVQETQYF	TGTGCCAGCAGTGGGAGTAGCGGAGTCCAGGAGACCCAGTACTTC
few	TRBJ2-7	TRBV7-2	15	TRBD2	CASSLSTSAHNEQYF	TGTGCCAGCAGCTTATCGACTAGCGCCCACAATGAGCAGTACTTC
few	TRBJ2-7	TRBV19	14	.	CASSIATSGYEQYF	TGTGCCAGTAGTATAGCTACGAGTGGCTACGAGCAGTACTTC
.	TRBJ2-2	TRBV5-1	15	.	CASSLGRVGAGELFF	TGCGCCAGCAGCTTGGGCAGGGTCGGCGCCGGGGAGCTGTTTTTT
many	TRBJ2-3	TRBV7-3	15	TRBD2	CASSFGTSEVDTQYF	TGTGCCAGCAGCTTCGGGACTAGCGAAGTGGATACGCAGTATTTT
few	TRBJ2-3	TRBV4-2	17	.	CASSRKEGGVLADTQYF	TGTGCCAGCAGCCGCAAAGAGGGGGGAGTTCTCGCAGATACGCAGTATTTT
.	TRBJ2-7	TRBV6-1	15	TRBD1	CASSEVGTGPREQYF	TGTGCCAGCAGTGAAGTGGGGACAGGGCCGAGGGAGCAGTACTTC
many	TRBJ2-5	TRBV5-1	15	TRBD2	CASSELAGGFETQYF	TGCGCCAGCAGCGAACTAGCGGGAGGGTTCGAGACCCAGTACTTC
.	TRBJ2-3	TRBV6-2/TRBV6-3	15	.	CASRFGEESTDTQYF	TGTGCCAGCCGCTTCGGCGAGGAAAGCACAGATACGCAGTATTTT
few	TRBJ2-7	TRBV12-3/TRBV12-4	18	TRBD2	CASSFILAGVVGGYEQYF	TGTGCCAGCAGTTTTATTCTAGCGGGAGTAGTAGGAGGCTACGAGCAGTACTTC
few	TRBJ2-7	TRBV29-1	15	TRBD2	CSVDGLAGVGYEQYF	TGCAGCGTTGATGGGCTAGCGGGAGTCGGGTACGAGCAGTACTTC
few	TRBJ1-1	TRBV6-5	14	TRBD1	CASSYSDRVTEAFF	TGTGCCAGCAGTTACTCTGACAGGGTGACTGAAGCTTTCTTT
.	TRBJ2-2	TRBV10-2	15	TRBD1	CASSAGQGGLGELFF	TGCGCCAGCAGTGCGGGACAGGGGGGTCTGGGGGAGCTGTTTTTT
.	TRBJ2-3	TRBV5-1	15	TRBD2	CASSSLAGGSDTQYF	TGCGCCAGCAGCTCATTAGCGGGAGGGTCAGATACGCAGTATTTT
.	TRBJ2-3	TRBV5-4	15	TRBD2	CASKAGGGGTDTQYF	TGTGCCAGCAAGGCGGGAGGTGGGGGCACAGATACGCAGTATTTT
.	TRBJ2-4	TRBV7-9	17	TRBD1	CASSLGDRASFAREQYF	TGTGCCAGCAGCTTAGGGGACAGGGCTTCGTTTGCGAGAGAGCAGTACTTC
few	TRBJ2-5	TRBV7-2	15	TRBD1	CASSTGTGRQETQYF	TGTGCCAGCAGCACCGGGACAGGGAGACAAGAGACCCAGTACTTC
many	TRBJ2-4	TRBV20-1	16	.	CSARVKGALAKNIQYF	TGCAGTGCTAGAGTAAAGGGAGCACTAGCCAAAAACATTCAGTACTTC
.	TRBJ1-1	TRBV10-3	14	TRBD1	CAIRKDREGTEAFF	TGTGCCATCAGGAAGGACAGGGAGGGCACTGAAGCTTTCTTT
once	TRBJ2-1	TRBV3-1	14	TRBD2	CASSQDSSGREQFF	TGTGCCAGCAGCCAAGATTCCAGCGGGAGGGAGCAGTTCTTC
few	TRBJ2-3	TRBV12-3/TRBV12-4	16	TRBD2	CASSLGLAGLADTQYF	TGTGCCAGCAGTTTGGGACTAGCGGGTCTGGCAGATACGCAGTATTTT
.	TRBJ2-7	TRBV28	14	TRBD2	CASSRTRKVDEQYF	TGTGCCAGCAGTCGGACTAGGAAGGTTGACGAGCAGTACTTC
few	TRBJ2-1	TRBV20-1	17	TRBD2	CSANRLAGGLLNNEQFF	TGCAGTGCTAACAGGCTAGCGGGAGGACTACTAAACAATGAGCAGTTCTTC
.	TRBJ1-5	TRBV7-2	15	.	CASIPWGDGNQPQHF	TGTGCCAGCATCCCTTGGGGGGATGGCAATCAGCCCCAGCATTTT